This T cell receptor (beta chain) was profiled in a study of T cell responses to AZD1222 COVID-19 vaccine. The data were produced by immunoSEQ multiplex PCR, yet TCRdb's version contains in-frame clones alone and is incomplete. The table includes 75,000 to 95,000 clones, about 88% detected once. The CDR3 is made up of 14 amino acids. V was cut by 0 bases and J by 4 bases, with 9 bases left in between. Germline assignment: CDR1 LGHNA and CDR2 YSLEER. This clone has only one observation. Its antigen is as yet unknown. Findings of the study overall: Reportedly, nearly half the spike-specific TCRs target unmutated variant regions. The study found vaccine-associated CD4 TCRs spanning spike, dominant at 160-218 and 743-854. Among the donors, most were white British and more were female, and clonal diversity was possibly underestimated. The breadth and depth of Spike-specific TCRs increased once two AZD1222 doses had been given.

The source of this sequence is an adult in good health. Source: peripheral blood, taken on day 0 of AZD1222 vaccination. The rearrangement links TRBV4-3 to TRBJ1-2; D uncertain. CDR3 coding DNA: TGCGCCAGCAGCCAAGAGTGGGGAGGCTATGGCTACACCTTC. Amino acid sequence: CASSQEWGGYGYTF.